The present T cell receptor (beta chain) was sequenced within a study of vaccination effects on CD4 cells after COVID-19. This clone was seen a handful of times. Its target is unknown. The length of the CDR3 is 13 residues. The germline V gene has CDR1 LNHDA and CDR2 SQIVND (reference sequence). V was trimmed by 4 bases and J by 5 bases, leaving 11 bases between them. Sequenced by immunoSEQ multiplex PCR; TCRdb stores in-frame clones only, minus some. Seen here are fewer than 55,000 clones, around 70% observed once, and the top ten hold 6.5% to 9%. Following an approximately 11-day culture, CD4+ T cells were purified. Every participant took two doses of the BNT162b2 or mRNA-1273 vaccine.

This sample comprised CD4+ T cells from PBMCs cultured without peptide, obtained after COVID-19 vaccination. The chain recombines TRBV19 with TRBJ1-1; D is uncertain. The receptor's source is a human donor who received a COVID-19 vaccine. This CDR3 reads CASSRPESTEAFF. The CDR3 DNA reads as TGTGCCAGTAGTAGGCCGGAATCGACTGAAGCTTTCTTT.